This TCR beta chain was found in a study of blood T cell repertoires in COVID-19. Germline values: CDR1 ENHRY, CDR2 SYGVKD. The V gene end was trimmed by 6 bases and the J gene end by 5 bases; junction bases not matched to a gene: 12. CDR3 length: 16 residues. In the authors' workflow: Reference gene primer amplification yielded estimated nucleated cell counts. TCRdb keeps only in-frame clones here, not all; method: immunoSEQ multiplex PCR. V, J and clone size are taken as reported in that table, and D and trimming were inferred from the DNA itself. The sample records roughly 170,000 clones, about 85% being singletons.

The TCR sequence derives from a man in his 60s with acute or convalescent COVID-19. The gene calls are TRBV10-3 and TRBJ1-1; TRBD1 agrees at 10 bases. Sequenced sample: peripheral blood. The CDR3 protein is CAIRPETGGWETEAFF. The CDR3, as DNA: TGTGCCATCAGGCCGGAGACAGGGGGCTGGGAGACTGAAGCTTTCTTT.